The T cell receptor (beta chain) under discussion was sequenced for a study of cytomegalovirus exposure and HLA in healthy donors. Study-level points and caveats: A later analysis revealed that TCR association rates differed between HLA loci, peaking at DRB1 and bottoming out at HLA-C.

Worth noting for this clone: What it recognizes is unknown.

Researchers ran the PCR with 60 Vbeta and 13 Jbeta primers. TCRdb's table, derived via immunoSEQ multiplex PCR, lists solely in-frame clones and lacks some. This table has approximately 220,000 clones, around 80% appearing once. The CDR3 consists of 11 residues. Trimming removed 1 base at V and 9 bases at J, with 7 bases between. Germline V gene lookup returns CDR1 MNHNS and CDR2 SASEGT. This chain joins TRBV6-1 and TRBJ2-7; D gene unclear. This TCR was sampled from a man in his forties in good health and CMV-seronegative. Material for sequencing was PBMCs. CDR3 in DNA: TGTGCCAGCAGTGAAGTAGGCGGGCAGTACTTC. This sequence encodes CASSEVGGQYF.